The clone carrying this T cell receptor beta chain was detected a few times. Treatment: oral pan-JAK inhibitor, 5-10 mg twice daily. The data are from a study of CD8+ T cells in alopecia areata. RNA extraction and reverse transcription yielded cDNA as sequencing template. Assay: immunoSEQ multiplex PCR; the TCRdb copy retains only in-frame clones and omits some. Of under 250,000 clones in the sample, roughly three fifths were seen once. Trimming removed 3 bases from V and 4 bases from J, with 10 bases in between. The CDR3 length is 13 residues. CDR1 is SGHRS and CDR2 is YFSETQ in the germline V gene. The receptor's source is a human donor with alopecia areata. The chain is built from TRBV5-1 and TRBJ2-5, with D hard to call. The source material was CD4+ T cells sorted from blood, sampled at week 44, from a patient treated with tofacitinib. The CDR3 nucleotides read TGCGCCAGCAGCTCGGGTTGGGGAGAGACCCAGTACTTC. Translating gives CASSSGWGETQYF. Drawing the rest from reference TRBV5-1 and TRBJ2-5, the complete variable domain is KAGVTQTPRYLIKTRGQQVTLSCSPISGHRSVSWYQQTPGQGLQFLFEYFSETQRNKGNFPGRFSGRQFSNSRSEMNVSTLELGDSALYLCASSSGWGETQYFGPGTRLLVL.